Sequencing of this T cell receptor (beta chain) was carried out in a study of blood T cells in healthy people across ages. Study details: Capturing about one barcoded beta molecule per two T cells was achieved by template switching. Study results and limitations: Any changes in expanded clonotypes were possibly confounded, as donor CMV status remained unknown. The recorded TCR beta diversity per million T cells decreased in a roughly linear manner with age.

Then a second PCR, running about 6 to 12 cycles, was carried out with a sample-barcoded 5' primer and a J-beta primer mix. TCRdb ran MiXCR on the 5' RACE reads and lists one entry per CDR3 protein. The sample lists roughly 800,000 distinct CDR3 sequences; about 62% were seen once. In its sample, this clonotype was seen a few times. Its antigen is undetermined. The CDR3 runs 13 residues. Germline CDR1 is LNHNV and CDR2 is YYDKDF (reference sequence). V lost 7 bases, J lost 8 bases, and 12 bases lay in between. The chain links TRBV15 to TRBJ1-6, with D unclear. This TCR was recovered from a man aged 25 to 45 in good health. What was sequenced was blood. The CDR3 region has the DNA TGTGCCACCAAAGCGGACCCCTATTCACCCCTCCACTTT. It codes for CATKADPYSPLHF.